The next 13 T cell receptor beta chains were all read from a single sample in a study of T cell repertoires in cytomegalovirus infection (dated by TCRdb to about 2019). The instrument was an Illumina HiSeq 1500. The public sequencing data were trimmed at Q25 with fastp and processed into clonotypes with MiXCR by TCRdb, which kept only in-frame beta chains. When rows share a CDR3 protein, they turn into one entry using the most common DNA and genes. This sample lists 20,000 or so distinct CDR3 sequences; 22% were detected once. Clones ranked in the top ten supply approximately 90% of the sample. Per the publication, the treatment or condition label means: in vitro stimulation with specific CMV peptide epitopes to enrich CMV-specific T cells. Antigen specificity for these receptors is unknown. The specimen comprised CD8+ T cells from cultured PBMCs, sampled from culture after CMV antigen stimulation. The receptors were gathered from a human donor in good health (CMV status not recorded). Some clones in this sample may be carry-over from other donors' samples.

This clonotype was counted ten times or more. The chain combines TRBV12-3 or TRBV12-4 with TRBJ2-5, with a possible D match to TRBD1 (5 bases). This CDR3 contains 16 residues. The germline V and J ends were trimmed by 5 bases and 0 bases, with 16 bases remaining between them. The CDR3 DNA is TGTGCCAGCAGTCAGGGTACAGAAGAGTACCAAGAGACCCAGTACTTC. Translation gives CASSQGTEEYQETQYF.

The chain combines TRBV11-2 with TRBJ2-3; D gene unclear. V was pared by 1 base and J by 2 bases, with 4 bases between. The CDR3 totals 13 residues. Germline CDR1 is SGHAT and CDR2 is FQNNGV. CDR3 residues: CASSLALTDTQYF. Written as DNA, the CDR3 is TGTGCCAGCAGCTTAGCCCTCACAGATACGCAGTATTTT.

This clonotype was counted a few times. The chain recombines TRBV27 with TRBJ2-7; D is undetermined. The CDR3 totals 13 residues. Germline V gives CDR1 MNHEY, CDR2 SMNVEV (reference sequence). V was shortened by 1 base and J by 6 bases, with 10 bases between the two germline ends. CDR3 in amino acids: CASSLYTGREQYF. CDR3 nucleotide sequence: TGTGCCAGCAGTTTATATACCGGGCGCGAGCAGTACTTC.

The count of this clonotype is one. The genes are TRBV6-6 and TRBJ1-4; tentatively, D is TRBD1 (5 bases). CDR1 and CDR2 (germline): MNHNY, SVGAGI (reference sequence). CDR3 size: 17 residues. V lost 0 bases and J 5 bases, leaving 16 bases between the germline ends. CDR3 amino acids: CASSYSPNRGLNEKLFF. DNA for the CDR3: TGTGCCAGCAGTTACTCGCCGAACCGGGGGTTAAATGAAAAACTGTTTTTT.

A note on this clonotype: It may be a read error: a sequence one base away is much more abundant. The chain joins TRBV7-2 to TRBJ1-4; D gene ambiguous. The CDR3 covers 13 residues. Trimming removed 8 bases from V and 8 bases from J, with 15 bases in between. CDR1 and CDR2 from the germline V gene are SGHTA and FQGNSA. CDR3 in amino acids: CASGQNRVEKLFF. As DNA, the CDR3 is TGTGCCAGCGGCCAGAATCGAGTGGAAAAACTGTTTTTT.

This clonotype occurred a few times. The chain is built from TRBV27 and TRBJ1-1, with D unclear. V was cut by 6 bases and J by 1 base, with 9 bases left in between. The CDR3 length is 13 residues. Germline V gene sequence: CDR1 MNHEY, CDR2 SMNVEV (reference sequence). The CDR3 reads CASSFSRNTEAFF. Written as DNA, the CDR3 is TGTGCCAGCAGCTTTTCTCGGAACACTGAAGCTTTCTTT.

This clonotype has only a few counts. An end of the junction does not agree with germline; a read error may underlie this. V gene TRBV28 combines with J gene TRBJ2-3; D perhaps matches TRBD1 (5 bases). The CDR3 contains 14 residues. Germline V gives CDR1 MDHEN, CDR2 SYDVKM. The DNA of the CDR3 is TGTGCCAGCAGTTTGGAATGGTTGGGGCTAACCACAGATTTT. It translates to CASSLEWLGLTTDF.

The CDR3 DNA reads as TGTGCCAGCAGTCCCCGGAGGGGACAGTACAATCAGCCCCAGCATTTT. It translates to CASSPRRGQYNQPQHF. The chain joins TRBV6-2 or TRBV6-3 to TRBJ1-5; 7 nucleotides align to TRBD1. The CDR3 runs to 16 residues. The V and J ends lost 5 bases and 3 bases, in that order; junction bases with no gene match: 10. Germline V gene data show CDR1 as MNHEY and CDR2 as SVGEGT.

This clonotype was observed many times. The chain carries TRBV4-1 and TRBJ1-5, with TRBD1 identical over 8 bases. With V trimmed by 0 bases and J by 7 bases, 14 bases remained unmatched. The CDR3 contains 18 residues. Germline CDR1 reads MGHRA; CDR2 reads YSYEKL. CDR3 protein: CASSQEPPATGVLQPQHF. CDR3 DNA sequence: TGCGCCAGCAGCCAAGAGCCGCCGGCGACAGGGGTATTGCAGCCCCAGCATTTT.

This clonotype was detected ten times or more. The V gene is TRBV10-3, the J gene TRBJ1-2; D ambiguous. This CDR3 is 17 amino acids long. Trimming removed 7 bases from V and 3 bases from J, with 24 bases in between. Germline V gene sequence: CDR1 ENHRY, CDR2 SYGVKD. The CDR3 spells CAITFGGNLLGHYGYTF. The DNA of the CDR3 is TGTGCCATCACATTCGGAGGGAACTTGCTTGGTCACTATGGCTACACCTTC.

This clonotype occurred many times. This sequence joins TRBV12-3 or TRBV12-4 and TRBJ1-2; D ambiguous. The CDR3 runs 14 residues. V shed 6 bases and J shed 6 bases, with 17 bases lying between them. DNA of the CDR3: TGTGCCAGCAGCCCAAGCGTAGTTCCCAATGGCTACACCTTC. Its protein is CASSPSVVPNGYTF.

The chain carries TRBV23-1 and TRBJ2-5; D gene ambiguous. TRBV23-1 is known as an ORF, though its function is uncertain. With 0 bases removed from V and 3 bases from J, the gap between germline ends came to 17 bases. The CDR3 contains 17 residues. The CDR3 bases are TGCGCCAGCAGTCAATCGACGAGACACGGATCAAAAGAGACCCAGTACTTC. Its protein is CASSQSTRHGSKETQYF.

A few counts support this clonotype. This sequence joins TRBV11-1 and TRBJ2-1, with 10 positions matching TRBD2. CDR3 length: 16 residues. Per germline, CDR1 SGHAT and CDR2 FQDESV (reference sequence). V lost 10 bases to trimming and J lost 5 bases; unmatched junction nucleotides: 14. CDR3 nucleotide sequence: TGTGCCACCGGAAACCTAGCGGGGGCAACCAACAATGAGCAGTTCTTC. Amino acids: CATGNLAGATNNEQFF.